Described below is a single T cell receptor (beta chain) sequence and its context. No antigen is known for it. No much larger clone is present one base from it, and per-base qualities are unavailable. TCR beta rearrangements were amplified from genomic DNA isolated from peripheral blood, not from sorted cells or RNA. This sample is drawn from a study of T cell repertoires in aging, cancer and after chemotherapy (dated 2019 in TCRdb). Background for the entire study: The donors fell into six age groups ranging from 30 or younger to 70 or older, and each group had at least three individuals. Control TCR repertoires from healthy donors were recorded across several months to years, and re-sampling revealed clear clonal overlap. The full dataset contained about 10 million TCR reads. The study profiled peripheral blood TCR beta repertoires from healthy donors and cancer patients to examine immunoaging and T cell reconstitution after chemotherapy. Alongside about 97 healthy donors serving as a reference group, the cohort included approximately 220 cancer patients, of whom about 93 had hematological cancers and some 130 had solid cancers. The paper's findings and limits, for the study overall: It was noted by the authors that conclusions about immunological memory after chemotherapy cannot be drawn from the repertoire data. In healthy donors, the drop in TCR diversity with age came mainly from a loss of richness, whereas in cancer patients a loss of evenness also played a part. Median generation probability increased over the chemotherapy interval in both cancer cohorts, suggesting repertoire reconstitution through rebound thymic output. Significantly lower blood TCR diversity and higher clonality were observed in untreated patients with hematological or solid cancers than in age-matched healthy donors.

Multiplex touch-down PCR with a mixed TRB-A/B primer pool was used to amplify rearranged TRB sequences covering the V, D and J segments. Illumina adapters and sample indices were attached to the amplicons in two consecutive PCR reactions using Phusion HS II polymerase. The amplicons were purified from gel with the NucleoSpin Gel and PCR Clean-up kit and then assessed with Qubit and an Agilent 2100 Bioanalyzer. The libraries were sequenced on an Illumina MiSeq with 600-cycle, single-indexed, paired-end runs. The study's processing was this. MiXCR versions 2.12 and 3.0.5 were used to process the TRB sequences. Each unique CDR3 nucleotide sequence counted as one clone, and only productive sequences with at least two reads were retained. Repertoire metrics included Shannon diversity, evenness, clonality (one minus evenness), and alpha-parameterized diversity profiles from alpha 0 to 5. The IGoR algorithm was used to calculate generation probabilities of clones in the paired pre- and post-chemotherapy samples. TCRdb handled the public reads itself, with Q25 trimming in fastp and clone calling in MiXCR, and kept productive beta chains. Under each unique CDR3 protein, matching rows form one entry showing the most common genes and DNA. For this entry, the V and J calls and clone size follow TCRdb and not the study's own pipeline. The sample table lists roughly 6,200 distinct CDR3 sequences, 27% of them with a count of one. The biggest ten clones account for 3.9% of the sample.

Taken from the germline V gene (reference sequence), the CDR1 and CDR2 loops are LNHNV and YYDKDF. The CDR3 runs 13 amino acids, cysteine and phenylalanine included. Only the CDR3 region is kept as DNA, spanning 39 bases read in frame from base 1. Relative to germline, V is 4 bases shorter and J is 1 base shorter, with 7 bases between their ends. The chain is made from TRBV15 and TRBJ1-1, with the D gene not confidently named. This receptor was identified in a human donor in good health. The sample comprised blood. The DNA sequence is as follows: TGTGCCACCAGCATGCGGGAGAACACTGAAGCTTTCTTT. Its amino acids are CATSMRENTEAFF.